This entry lists 3 T cell receptor beta chains sequenced from one sample in a study of cytomegalovirus exposure and HLA in healthy donors. Sequencing was performed with immunoSEQ multiplex PCR; in TCRdb, only in-frame clones are kept and a portion is missing. The table has 90,000 to 150,000 clones, around 88% seen once. Sequencing used PBMCs. Receptors originate from a man younger than 35 in good health and CMV-seronegative.

The chain joins TRBV6-5 to TRBJ1-2; the D gene is possibly TRBD1 (5 bases). V was clipped by 6 bases and J by 4 bases, with 12 bases between them. Per germline, CDR1 MNHEY and CDR2 SVGAGI. This CDR3 comprises 13 residues. The CDR3 here is CASRRQKVYGYTF. In DNA form, the CDR3 reads TGTGCCAGCAGGCGACAGAAGGTCTATGGCTACACCTTC.

The genes are TRBV2 and TRBJ2-4, with D possibly matching TRBD2 (5 bases). V shed 0 bases and J shed 0 bases, with 18 bases lying between them. Germline lookup yields CDR1 SNHLY and CDR2 FYNNEI. The length of the CDR3 is 19 residues. The CDR3 DNA reads as TGTGCCAGCAGTGAAGCTCGATTGGGTAGCGTGGGAGCCAAAAACATTCAGTACTTC. Translating it yields CASSEARLGSVGAKNIQYF.

The chain uses TRBV18 and TRBJ2-7; 9 bases are shared with TRBD1. V was clipped by 1 base and J by 3 bases; unmatched bases: 4. Looked up from germline, CDR1 is KGHSH and CDR2 is LQKENI. The CDR3 has 15 residues. The CDR3 nucleotides read TGTGCCAGCTCACCACTTTTGACAGGGGGCTACGAGCAGTACTTC. Protein: CASSPLLTGGYEQYF.